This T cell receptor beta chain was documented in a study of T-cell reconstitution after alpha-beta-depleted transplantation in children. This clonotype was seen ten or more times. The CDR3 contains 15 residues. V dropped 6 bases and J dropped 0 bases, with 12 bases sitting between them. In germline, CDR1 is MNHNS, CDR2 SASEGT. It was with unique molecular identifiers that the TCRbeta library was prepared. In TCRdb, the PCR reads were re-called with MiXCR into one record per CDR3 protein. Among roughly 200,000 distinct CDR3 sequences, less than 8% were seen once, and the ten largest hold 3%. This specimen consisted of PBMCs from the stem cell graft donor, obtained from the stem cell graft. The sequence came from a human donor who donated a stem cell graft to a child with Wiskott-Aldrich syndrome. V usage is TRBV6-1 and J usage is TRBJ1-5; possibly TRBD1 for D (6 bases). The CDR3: CASSQGIYSNQPQHF. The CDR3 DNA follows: TGTGCCAGCAGCCAGGGGATCTATAGCAATCAGCCCCAGCATTTT.